This T cell receptor (beta chain) was observed in a study of blood T cell repertoires in COVID-19. Across the study: COVID-19 samples, acute and convalescent, were from the United States, Italy and Spain. PBMCs, B-cell-depleted T cells, or T cells provided the cDNA or gDNA that made up the material.

Method: immunoSEQ multiplex PCR; TCRdb's copy keeps in-frame clones and lacks some. The profile shows 150,000 to 200,000 clones, roughly 93% of them singletons. CDR3 length equals 17 residues. Trimming took 5 bases from V and 5 from J; bases not matched to a gene: 11. Per the germline V gene, CDR1 is SGHVS and CDR2 is FQNEAQ. The chain links TRBV7-8 to TRBJ2-3, with 12 bases matching TRBD2. The source material was peripheral blood. The receptor's source is a woman between 50 and 59 years old with acute or convalescent COVID-19. The CDR3, as DNA: TGTGCCAGCAGCCAATTGACTAGCGGGAGTTCGGGAGATACGCAGTATTTT. Translation gives CASSQLTSGSSGDTQYF.